The next 7 T cell receptor beta chains were all read from a single sample in a study of control samples from healthy donors and cancer patients. Method: immunoSEQ multiplex PCR; TCRdb's copy keeps in-frame clones and lacks some. The data show around 150,000 clones, with 89% seen just once and around 4.7% held by the top ten. Sequences were obtained from blood. The origin of the receptors is a man aged 30-40 years in good health.

The rearrangement uses TRBV7-9 and TRBJ1-4; D remains ambiguous. The CDR3 length is 12 residues. Germline V gives CDR1 SEHNR, CDR2 FQNEAQ (reference sequence). The V end lost 1 base, the J end lost 9 bases, and 6 bases lay between the germline ends. The DNA for the CDR3 is TGTGCCAGCAGCTTAGATGGTCAAAAACTGTTTTTT. It is translated as CASSLDGQKLFF.

This clone was counted once. This chain joins TRBV18 and TRBJ2-1; 7 bases are shared with TRBD1. This CDR3 is 15 amino acids long. Germline trimming cut 1 base from V and 0 bases from J; bases unmatched to any gene: 0. In germline, CDR1 is KGHSH, CDR2 LQKENI. CDR3 region: CASSPQGASYNEQFF. In DNA form, the CDR3 reads TGTGCCAGCTCACCACAGGGGGCCTCCTACAATGAGCAGTTCTTC. The complete variable domain, with remaining parts taken from reference TRBV18 and TRBJ2-1, reads NAGVMQNPRHLVRRRGQEARLRCSPMKGHSHVYWYRQLPEEGLKFMVYLQKENIIDESGMPKERFSAEFPKEGPSILRIQQVVRGDSAAYFCASSPQGASYNEQFFGPGTRLTVL.

The V call is TRBV7-3, the J call TRBJ2-7; perhaps TRBD2 as D (6 bases). The CDR3 is 16 residues long. The germline V and J ends were trimmed by 5 bases and 2 bases, with 19 bases remaining between them. CDR1 is SGHTA and CDR2 is FQGTGA in the germline V gene. The chain's CDR3 is CASSPGVEGSTYEQYF. The CDR3 nucleotides are TGTGCCAGCAGCCCGGGGGTGGAGGGGTCCACCTACGAGCAGTACTTC.

This chain uses TRBV19 with TRBJ2-1, with 9 bases fitting TRBD2. J was trimmed by 0 bases and V by 3 bases; bases with no gene match: 3. The length of the CDR3 is 16 residues. CDR1 is LNHDA and CDR2 is SQIVND in the germline V gene (reference sequence). The CDR3 region has the DNA TGTGCCAGTAGTATTCATAGCGGGAGCTCCTACAATGAGCAGTTCTTC. Protein product: CASSIHSGSSYNEQFF.

The chain is built from TRBV29-1 and TRBJ2-7; 11 bases align to TRBD1. Germline V gives CDR1 SQVTM, CDR2 ANQGSEA. The CDR3 is made up of 17 amino acids. The trim removed 2 bases at V and 2 bases at J, leaving 11 bases unmatched. This CDR3 is CSVEWTGGSHSPYEQYF. The CDR3 bases are TGCAGCGTTGAATGGACAGGGGGCAGTCATTCTCCCTACGAGCAGTACTTC.

The V call is TRBV10-3, the J call TRBJ1-5; D ambiguous. Germline loops: CDR1 ENHRY, CDR2 SYGVKD. V was pared by 1 base and J by 6 bases, with 7 bases between. The CDR3 contains 13 residues. CDR3 loop: CAISELKFQPQHF. CDR3 nucleotide sequence: TGTGCCATCAGTGAGTTGAAATTTCAGCCCCAGCATTTT.

CDR3 coding DNA: TGTGCCAGCAGCTTAGAATCAGGAATCTATGGCTACACCTTC. Amino acid sequence: CASSLESGIYGYTF. The chain combines TRBV7-8 with TRBJ1-2; D ambiguous. The CDR3 contains 14 residues. With 1 base removed from V and 4 bases from J, the gap between germline ends came to 10 bases. Germline-derived CDR1 and CDR2 are SGHVS and FQNEAQ. Supplemented by reference TRBV7-8 and TRBJ1-2, the full variable domain reads GAGVSQSPRYKVAKRGQDVALRCDPISGHVSLFWYQQALGQGPEFLTYFQNEAQLDKSGLPSDRFFAERPEGSVSTLKIQRTQQEDSAVYLCASSLESGIYGYTFGSGTRLTVV.